This TCR beta chain derives from a study of blood T cell repertoires in COVID-19. This clone was observed a handful of times. The CDR3 consists of 16 residues. V shed 3 bases, J shed 1 base, and the junction held 4 bases outside the gene matches. Germline-derived CDR1 and CDR2 are SGHDT and YYEEEE. Methods used by the authors: Using reference gene primer amplification, nucleated cell counts were estimated. TCRdb's copy holds only in-frame clones and misses some; the assay was immunoSEQ multiplex PCR. V, J and clone size are taken as reported in that table, and D and trimming were inferred from the DNA itself. The table has about 81,000 clones, about 82% seen once; the top ten hold roughly 25%.

What was sequenced was peripheral blood. V and J are TRBV5-6 and TRBJ2-5; 12 bases fit TRBD2. The clonotype was recovered from a human donor in a cohort sampled during active COVID-19. The CDR3 region is CASSSTSGGRQETQYF. CDR3 DNA sequence: TGTGCCAGCAGCTCTACTAGCGGGGGGCGCCAAGAGACCCAGTACTTC. The full variable domain, rest sourced from reference TRBV5-6 and TRBJ2-5, is DAGVTQSPTHLIKTRGQQVTLRCSPKSGHDTVSWYQQALGQGPQFIFQYYEEEERQRGNFPDRFSGHQFPNYSSELNVNALLLGDSALYLCASSSTSGGRQETQYFGPGTRLLVL.